The 25 T cell receptor beta chains in this list originate from one sample, sequenced in a study of long-term antiretroviral therapy in people with HIV. Sequencing used immunoSEQ v3.0 at survey level. Clones were read by immunoSEQ multiplex PCR, and TCRdb kept only the in-frame ones, dropping some. The repertoire has around 21,000 clones, around 90% of them found once; the top ten carry roughly 3.4%. The specimen was unsorted PBMCs, collected 2.3 years after starting antiretroviral therapy. These TCRs come from a man in his fifties or sixties with HIV.

This sequence joins TRBV5-1 and TRBJ2-5, with 12 bases that match TRBD2. This CDR3 is built from 19 residues. CDR1 and CDR2 (germline): SGHRS, YFSETQ. J lost 5 bases, V lost 4 bases, and 18 bases had no gene match. The CDR3 loop is CASSAPVLAGGRGGETQYF. For the CDR3, the DNA is TGCGCCAGCAGCGCCCCAGTACTAGCGGGGGGCCGAGGGGGGGAGACCCAGTACTTC.

The chain couples TRBV27 to TRBJ1-6; D is uncertain. The germline V gene has CDR1 MNHEY and CDR2 SMNVEV (reference sequence). V was clipped by 6 bases and J by 2 bases, with 8 bases between them. This CDR3 comprises 14 residues. The CDR3 here is CASRPYTYNSPLHF. CDR3 DNA sequence: TGTGCCAGCAGGCCATATACCTATAATTCACCCCTCCACTTT.

CDR3 region: CASSSRGTSTDTQYF. The CDR3 bases are TGTGCCAGCAGCTCCAGGGGGACAAGCACAGATACGCAGTATTTT. The chain links TRBV11-3 to TRBJ2-3, with 7 bases that match TRBD1. The V segment lost 4 bases and the J segment 0 bases; nucleotides outside the gene matches: 4. In germline, CDR1 is SGHNT, CDR2 YENEEA. The CDR3 runs to 15 residues.

The chain has TRBV13 and TRBJ2-2; no clear D gene. Looked up from germline, CDR1 is PRHDT and CDR2 is FYEKMQ (reference sequence). Trimming took 2 bases from V and 5 from J, leaving 0 bases between them. The CDR3 extends over 11 amino acids. CDR3 loop: CASSLTGELFF. CDR3 nucleotide sequence: TGTGCCAGCAGCTTAACCGGGGAGCTGTTTTTT.

This clone was seen only once. The CDR3 nucleotides are TGCGCCAGCAGCTTGGCCCCGGGAGAGGACAATGAGCAGTTCTTC. Protein: CASSLAPGEDNEQFF. The gene calls are TRBV5-1 and TRBJ2-1; TRBD2 is a possible D gene (6 bases). Germline CDR1 SGHRS, CDR2 YFSETQ. Trimming removed 0 bases at V and 5 bases at J, with 12 bases between. The CDR3 contains 15 residues.

This clone has just one count. The chain joins TRBV6-5 to TRBJ2-3, with 7 positions matching TRBD2. The CDR3 sequence is 15 residues long. Germline loops: CDR1 MNHEY, CDR2 SVGAGI. V shed 7 bases, J shed 0 bases, and the junction held 7 bases outside the gene matches. Written as DNA, the CDR3 is TGTGCCAGCACCCCTAACGGGGGGAGCACAGATACGCAGTATTTT. Translated, it gives CASTPNGGSTDTQYF.

DNA of the CDR3: TGCGCCAGCAGCTTGTCCCTAGCGCGAAATACGCAGTATTTT. Its translation: CASSLSLARNTQYF. The V call is TRBV5-1, the J call TRBJ2-3; possible D gene TRBD2, 6 bases. Looked up from germline, CDR1 is SGHRS and CDR2 is YFSETQ. The ends were cut back, 1 base at V and 7 bases at J, with 13 bases in the middle. CDR3 size: 14 residues.

The chain carries TRBV7-3 and TRBJ2-2, with 7 bases lining up with TRBD2. After removal of 3 bases from V and 2 bases from J, the junction contained 3 bases not matched to a gene. The CDR3 runs 15 residues. CDR1 is SGHTA and CDR2 is FQGTGA in the germline V gene. The CDR3 here is CASSLSGINTGELFF. The CDR3, as DNA: TGTGCCAGCAGCTTGAGCGGGATTAACACCGGGGAGCTGTTTTTT.

V is TRBV6-1 and J is TRBJ1-5; D is unresolved. V was trimmed by 7 bases and J by 6 bases, leaving 13 bases between them. Germline CDR1 is MNHNS and CDR2 is SASEGT. The CDR3 spans 13 residues. This CDR3 reads CASKETIGQPQHF. CDR3 coding DNA: TGTGCCAGCAAGGAGACAATCGGTCAGCCCCAGCATTTT.

The V call is TRBV11-2, the J call TRBJ2-3, with D perhaps TRBD2 (5 bases). This CDR3 has 15 residues. Germline V CDR1 and CDR2: SGHAT, FQNNGV. V lost 1 base and J 1 base, leaving 9 bases between the germline ends. The CDR3 bases are TGTGCCAGCAGCTTAGCGGGGTGGGGCACAGATACGCAGTATTTT. Encoded protein: CASSLAGWGTDTQYF. The entire variable domain, with the rest obtained from reference TRBV11-2 and TRBJ2-3, is as follows: EAGVAQSPRYKIIEKRQSVAFWCNPISGHATLYWYQQILGQGPKLLIQFQNNGVVDDSQLPKDRFSAERLKGVDSTLKIQPAKLEDSAVYLCASSLAGWGTDTQYFGPGTRLTVL.

CDR3 residues: CARPPVACGGTDTQYF. In DNA, the CDR3 is TGTGCCAGACCCCCGGTGGCATGTGGGGGCACAGATACGCAGTATTTT. V and J are TRBV19 and TRBJ2-3; no clear D. CDR1 and CDR2 from the germline V gene are LNHDA and SQIVND (reference sequence). V was shortened by 9 bases and J by 1 base, with 20 bases between the two germline ends. This CDR3 region has 16 residues. The variable domain in full, with the rest retrieved from reference TRBV19 and TRBJ2-3, is DGGITQSPKYLFRKEGQNVTLSCEQNLNHDAMYWYRQDPGQGLRLIYYSQIVNDFQKGDIAEGYSVSREKKESFPLTVTSAQKNPTAFYLCARPPVACGGTDTQYFGPGTRLTVL.

J is TRBJ2-1 and V is TRBV7-9, with 11 bases matching TRBD1. The germline V gene encodes CDR1 SEHNR and CDR2 FQNEAQ (reference sequence). This CDR3 is 13 amino acids long. The J segment lost 6 bases and the V segment lost 6 bases, leaving 1 base of the junction unmatched. The CDR3 bases are TGTGCCAGCAGTGGGACAGGGGGCAATGAGCAGTTCTTC. Residues: CASSGTGGNEQFF.

This clone appeared a few times. The V call is TRBV2, the J call TRBJ1-5; TRBD1 aligns across 7 bases. Germline V gene lookup returns CDR1 SNHLY and CDR2 FYNNEI. With 6 bases clipped from V and 5 bases from J, the junction kept 10 bases outside the gene matches. The CDR3 covers 15 residues. The CDR3 region is CASRSSQGVYQPQHF. The DNA for the CDR3 is TGTGCCAGCAGGAGCTCCCAGGGGGTCTATCAGCCCCAGCATTTT.

The V call is TRBV6-1, the J call TRBJ2-7; possibly TRBD2 for D (6 bases). Trimming pared 3 bases from V and 3 bases from J, leaving 15 bases between. The CDR3 contains 15 residues. Germline loops: CDR1 MNHNS, CDR2 SASEGT. DNA for the CDR3: TGTGCCAGCAGTGAGGGAGGACTCTGTAACTACGAGCAGTACTTC. Encoded protein: CASSEGGLCNYEQYF.

The V gene is TRBV13, the J gene TRBJ2-7, with a tentative D call TRBD2 (6 bases). The germline V gene has CDR1 PRHDT and CDR2 FYEKMQ (reference sequence). V dropped 3 bases and J dropped 1 base, with 13 bases sitting between them. This CDR3 comprises 15 residues. CDR3 residues: CASSFAGTASYEQYF. As DNA, the CDR3 is TGTGCCAGCAGCTTTGCCGGGACTGCGTCCTACGAGCAGTACTTC.

The rearrangement uses TRBV7-2 and TRBJ1-2; possible D gene TRBD1, 5 bases. From germline, CDR1 is SGHTA and CDR2 FQGNSA. The V end lost 1 base, the J end lost 7 bases, and 10 bases lay between the germline ends. The CDR3 totals 13 residues. This CDR3 reads CASSLGQGPGYTF. The CDR3 DNA sequence: TGTGCCAGCAGCTTAGGCCAGGGCCCTGGCTACACCTTC.

In this sample, this clone turned up once. The rearrangement uses TRBV2 and TRBJ2-7, with TRBD1 as a possible D gene (6 bases). Germline V CDR1 and CDR2: SNHLY, FYNNEI. V was cut by 4 bases and J by 3 bases, with 10 bases left in between. The CDR3 spans 13 residues. The CDR3 loop is CASSGQGNYEQYF. CDR3 nucleotide sequence: TGTGCCAGCAGTGGTCAGGGGAACTACGAGCAGTACTTC.

The count of this clone is one. This chain links TRBV5-1 with TRBJ2-2; weak D call: TRBD1 (5 bases). This CDR3 has 15 residues. V lost 3 bases to trimming and J lost 0 bases, with 9 bases between them. The germline CDR1 and CDR2 sequences are SGHRS and YFSETQ. The CDR3 loop reads CASSSDRPNTGELFF. The CDR3 bases are TGCGCCAGCAGCTCCGACAGACCGAACACCGGGGAGCTGTTTTTT.

The chain joins TRBV10-2 to TRBJ2-7; D tentatively fits TRBD1 or TRBD2 (7 bases each). This CDR3 contains 13 residues. Trimming shortened V by 6 bases and J by 6 bases, and 15 bases separated the two germline ends. CDR1 is WSHSY and CDR2 is SAAADI in the germline V gene. The CDR3 loop reads CASRPGGGSEQYF. In DNA form, the CDR3 reads TGCGCCAGCAGACCAGGGGGGGGCTCCGAGCAGTACTTC.

The chain employs TRBV6-6 and TRBJ2-2; D not resolved. The CDR3 consists of 15 residues. Germline V CDR1 and CDR2: MNHNY, SVGAGI (reference sequence). V shed 8 bases and J shed 1 base, with 14 bases lying between them. CDR3 loop: CASYLGMGNTGELFF. CDR3 bases: TGTGCCAGCTACCTAGGAATGGGGAACACCGGGGAGCTGTTTTTT.

J is TRBJ1-4 and V is TRBV19; TRBD1 aligns across 8 bases. The CDR3 covers 17 residues. The germline gives CDR1 LNHDA, CDR2 SQIVND (reference sequence). V was pared by 4 bases and J by 0 bases, with 7 bases of the junction left unmatched. The CDR3 DNA is TGTGCCAGTAGTACTAATGACAGGGGTGCAACTAATGAAAAACTGTTTTTT. Translation: CASSTNDRGATNEKLFF.

The rearrangement joins TRBV5-6 to TRBJ2-2, with D hard to call. The germline V and J ends were trimmed by 3 bases and 4 bases, with 4 bases remaining between them. This CDR3 is 12 amino acids long. From germline, CDR1 is SGHDT and CDR2 YYEEEE. The DNA of the CDR3 is TGTGCCAGCAGCTCCAGCACCGGGGAGCTGTTTTTT. It is translated as CASSSSTGELFF.

The chain has TRBV19 and TRBJ1-5; a weak D match, TRBD1 (5 bases). Germline V CDR1 and CDR2: LNHDA, SQIVND (reference sequence). The CDR3 loop spans 14 amino acids. The V gene lost 3 bases and the J gene lost 6 bases, with 12 bases spanning the gap. The CDR3 reads CASSIFGAGQPQHF. The CDR3 DNA reads as TGTGCCAGTAGTATTTTTGGGGCTGGTCAGCCCCAGCATTTT.

This chain connects TRBV7-8 to TRBJ2-1; possibly TRBD1 or TRBD2 for D (7 bases each). The ends were cut back, 2 bases at V and 3 bases at J, with 11 bases in the middle. The CDR3 covers 15 residues. Looked up from germline, CDR1 is SGHVS and CDR2 is FQNEAQ. CDR3 loop: CASSLSGGVYNEQFF. The CDR3 coding sequence is TGTGCCAGCAGCTTATCAGGGGGGGTCTACAATGAGCAGTTCTTC.

V and J are TRBV18 and TRBJ2-5; 7 nucleotides agree with TRBD1. This CDR3 contains 13 residues. J gave up 2 bases and V 4 bases, and 1 base lay outside the gene matches. Germline CDR1 KGHSH, CDR2 LQKENI. The CDR3 bases are TGTGCCAGCTCACGGGGACAGCAAGAGACCCAGTACTTC. Translating gives CASSRGQQETQYF.